One and the same sample provided the 6 T cell receptor beta chains below, sequenced in a study of blood T cell repertoires in COVID-19. Method: immunoSEQ multiplex PCR; TCRdb's copy keeps in-frame clones and lacks some. The sample holds 85,000 to 100,000 clones; about 70% are singletons and the top ten take around 25%. The sequenced material came from peripheral blood. These receptors all come from a woman in her fifties or sixties in a cohort sampled during active or convalescent COVID-19.

The chain joins TRBV4-2 to TRBJ2-7; D is possibly TRBD2 (6 bases). The CDR3 is 17 amino acids. V was pared by 1 base and J by 2 bases, with 18 bases between. CDR1 is LGHNA and CDR2 is YNFKEQ in the germline V gene. CDR3 in amino acids: CASSQGEDVGSPYEQYF. In DNA form, the CDR3 reads TGTGCCAGCAGCCAAGGGGAGGACGTAGGCTCTCCCTACGAGCAGTACTTC.

V and J are TRBV25-1 and TRBJ2-7, with a possible D match to TRBD1 (5 bases). The CDR3 is 12 amino acids. The V end was cut by 6 bases, the J end by 10 bases, with 16 bases between. Germline assignment: CDR1 MGHDK and CDR2 SYGVNS. CDR3 residues: CASSQLQGYQYF. DNA of the CDR3: TGTGCCAGCAGCCAGCTTCAGGGTTACCAGTACTTC.

The J gene is TRBJ2-2, the V gene TRBV25-1; 7 bases line up with TRBD1. Looked up from germline, CDR1 is MGHDK and CDR2 is SYGVNS. Trimming cost V 6 bases and J 4 bases; bases outside gene matches: 5. This CDR3 has 14 amino acids. CDR3 DNA sequence: TGTGCCAGCAGCTCCAGGGGGTCCACCGGGGAGCTGTTTTTT. Its translation: CASSSRGSTGELFF.

The V and J genes are TRBV29-1 and TRBJ1-6; TRBD1 matches 7 bases. This CDR3 has 13 amino acids. The germline V gene has CDR1 SQVTM and CDR2 ANQGSEA. V lost 4 bases to trimming and J lost 9 bases; unmatched junction nucleotides: 6. CDR3 sequence: CSVATGLGSPLHF. In DNA form, the CDR3 reads TGCAGCGTTGCGACAGGGTTGGGTTCACCCCTCCACTTT.

In this sample, this clone turned up a few times. This chain joins TRBV7-9 and TRBJ1-5; D ambiguous. Trimming pared 5 bases from V and 7 bases from J, leaving 12 bases between. The length of the CDR3 is 13 residues. Germline CDR1 and CDR2: SEHNR and FQNEAQ (reference sequence). The CDR3 nucleotides are TGTGCCAGCAGCCCCTACTCGGGGCAGCCCCAGCATTTT. Amino acid sequence: CASSPYSGQPQHF.

Regarding this clone: In the same sample, other DNA sequences code for this CDR3. V usage is TRBV30 and J usage is TRBJ2-7, with D possibly being TRBD2 (6 bases). Germline assignment: CDR1 GTSNPN and CDR2 SVGIG (reference sequence). The V end was cut by 2 bases, the J end by 1 base, with 12 bases between. The CDR3 spans 14 residues. CDR3 amino acids: CAWSRGSGSYEQYF. Here the CDR3 DNA reads TGTGCCTGGAGTCGGGGGTCAGGTTCCTACGAGCAGTACTTC.